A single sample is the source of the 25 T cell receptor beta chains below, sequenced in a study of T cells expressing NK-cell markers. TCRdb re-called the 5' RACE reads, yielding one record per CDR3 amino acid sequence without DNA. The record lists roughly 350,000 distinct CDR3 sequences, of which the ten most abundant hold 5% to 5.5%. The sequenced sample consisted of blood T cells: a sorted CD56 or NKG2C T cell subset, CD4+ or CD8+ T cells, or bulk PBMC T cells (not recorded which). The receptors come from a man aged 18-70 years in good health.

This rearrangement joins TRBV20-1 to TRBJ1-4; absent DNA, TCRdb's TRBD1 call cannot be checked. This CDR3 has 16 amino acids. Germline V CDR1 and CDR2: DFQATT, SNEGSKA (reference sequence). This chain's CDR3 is CSARRSGVTTNEKLFF.

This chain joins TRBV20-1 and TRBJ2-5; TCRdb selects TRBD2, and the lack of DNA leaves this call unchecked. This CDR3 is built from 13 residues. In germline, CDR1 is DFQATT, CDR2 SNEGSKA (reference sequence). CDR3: CSARGSSGETQYF.

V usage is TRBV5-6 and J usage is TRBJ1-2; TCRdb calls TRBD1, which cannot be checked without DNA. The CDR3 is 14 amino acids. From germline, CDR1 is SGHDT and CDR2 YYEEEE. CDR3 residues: CASSLADRGDGYTF.

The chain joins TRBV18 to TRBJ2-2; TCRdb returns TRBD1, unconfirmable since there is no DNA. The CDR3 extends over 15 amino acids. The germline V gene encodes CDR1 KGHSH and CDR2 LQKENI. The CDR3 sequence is CASSPRDRVHRELFF. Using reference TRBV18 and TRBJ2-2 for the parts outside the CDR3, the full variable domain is NAGVMQNPRHLVRRRGQEARLRCSPMKGHSHVYWYRQLPEEGLKFMVYLQKENIIDESGMPKERFSAEFPKEGPSILRIQQVVRGDSAAYFCASSPRDRVHRELFFGEGSRLTVL.

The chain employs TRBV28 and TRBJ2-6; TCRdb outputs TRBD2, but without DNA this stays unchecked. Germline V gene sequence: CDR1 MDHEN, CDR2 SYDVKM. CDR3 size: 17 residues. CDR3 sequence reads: CASSLGLWSTGANVLTF.

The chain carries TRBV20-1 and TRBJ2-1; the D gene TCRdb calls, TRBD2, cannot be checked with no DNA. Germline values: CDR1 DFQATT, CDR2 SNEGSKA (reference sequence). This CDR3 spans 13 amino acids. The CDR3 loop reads CSARVGLGNEQFF.

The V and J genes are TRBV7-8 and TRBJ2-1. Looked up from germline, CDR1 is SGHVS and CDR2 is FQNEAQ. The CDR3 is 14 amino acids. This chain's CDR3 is CASSFRDYLNEQFF. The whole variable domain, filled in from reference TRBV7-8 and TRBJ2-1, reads GAGVSQSPRYKVAKRGQDVALRCDPISGHVSLFWYQQALGQGPEFLTYFQNEAQLDKSGLPSDRFFAERPEGSVSTLKIQRTQQEDSAVYLCASSFRDYLNEQFFGPGTRLTVL.

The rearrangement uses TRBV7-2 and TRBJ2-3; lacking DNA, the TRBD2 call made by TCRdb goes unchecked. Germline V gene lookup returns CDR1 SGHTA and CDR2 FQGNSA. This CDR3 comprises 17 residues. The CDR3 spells CASSSTLLAGRIDTQYF. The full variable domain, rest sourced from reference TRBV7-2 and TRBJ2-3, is GAGVSQSPSNKVTEKGKDVELRCDPISGHTALYWYRQSLGQGLEFLIYFQGNSAPDKSGLPSDRFSAERTGGSVSTLTIQRTQQEDSAVYLCASSSTLLAGRIDTQYFGPGTRLTVL.

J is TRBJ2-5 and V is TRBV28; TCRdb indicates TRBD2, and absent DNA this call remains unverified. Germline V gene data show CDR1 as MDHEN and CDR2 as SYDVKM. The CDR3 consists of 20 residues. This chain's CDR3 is CASSFDWEQASGGARETQYF.

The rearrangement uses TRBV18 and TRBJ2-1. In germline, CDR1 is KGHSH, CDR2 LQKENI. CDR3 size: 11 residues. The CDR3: CASSPYNEQFF.

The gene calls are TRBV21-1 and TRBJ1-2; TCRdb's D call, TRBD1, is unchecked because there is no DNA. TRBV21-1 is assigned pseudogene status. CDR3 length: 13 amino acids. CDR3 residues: CASSKEGDGGYTF.

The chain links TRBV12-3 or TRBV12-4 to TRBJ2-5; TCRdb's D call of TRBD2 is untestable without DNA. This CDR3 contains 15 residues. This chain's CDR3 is CASSSSIRVGETQYF.

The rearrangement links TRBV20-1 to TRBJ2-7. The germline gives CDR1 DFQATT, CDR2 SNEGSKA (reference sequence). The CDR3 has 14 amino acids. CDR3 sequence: CSARESDLSYEQYF.

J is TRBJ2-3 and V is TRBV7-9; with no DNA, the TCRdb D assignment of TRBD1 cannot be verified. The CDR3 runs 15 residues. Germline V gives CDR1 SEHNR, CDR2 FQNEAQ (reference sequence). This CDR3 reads CASSRQQTSTDTQYF.

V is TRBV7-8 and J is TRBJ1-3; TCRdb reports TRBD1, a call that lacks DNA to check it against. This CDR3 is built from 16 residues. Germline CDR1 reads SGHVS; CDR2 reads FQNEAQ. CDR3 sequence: CASSLGGGASGNTIYF.

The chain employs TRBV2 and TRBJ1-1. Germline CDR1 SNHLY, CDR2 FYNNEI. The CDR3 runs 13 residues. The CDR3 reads CASRGNWGTEAFF.

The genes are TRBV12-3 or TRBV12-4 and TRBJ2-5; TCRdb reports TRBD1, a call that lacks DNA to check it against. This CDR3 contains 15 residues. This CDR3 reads CASSLRRDSQETQYF.

The chain's CDR3 is CASSRRTGEIMRGGGYTF. This sequence joins TRBV6-1 and TRBJ1-2; the D gene TCRdb calls, TRBD1, cannot be checked with no DNA. The CDR3 has 18 amino acids. Germline V gene lookup returns CDR1 MNHNS and CDR2 SASEGT.

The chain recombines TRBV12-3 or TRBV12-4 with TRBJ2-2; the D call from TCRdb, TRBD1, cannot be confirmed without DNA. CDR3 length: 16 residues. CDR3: CASSSPQGGIAGELFF.

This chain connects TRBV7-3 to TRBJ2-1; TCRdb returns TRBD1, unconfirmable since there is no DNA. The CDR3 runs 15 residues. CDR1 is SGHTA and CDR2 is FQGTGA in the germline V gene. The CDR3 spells CASSLDREVANEQFF.

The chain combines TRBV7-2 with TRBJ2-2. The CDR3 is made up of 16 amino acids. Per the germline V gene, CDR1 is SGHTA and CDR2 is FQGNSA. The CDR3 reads CASSLRRRSNTGELFF.

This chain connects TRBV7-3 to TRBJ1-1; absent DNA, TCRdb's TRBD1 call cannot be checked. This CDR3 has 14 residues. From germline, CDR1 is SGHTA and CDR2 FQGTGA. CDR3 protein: CASSPGPANTEAFF. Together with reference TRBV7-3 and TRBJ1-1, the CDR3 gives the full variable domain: GAGVSQTPSNKVTEKGKYVELRCDPISGHTALYWYRQSLGQGPEFLIYFQGTGAADDSGLPNDRFFAVRPEGSVSTLKIQRTERGDSAVYLCASSPGPANTEAFFGQGTRLTVV.

CDR3 in amino acids: CASSMPGTSRSFGYTF. This chain uses TRBV19 with TRBJ1-2. Germline lookup yields CDR1 LNHDA and CDR2 SQIVND (reference sequence). The CDR3 loop spans 16 amino acids.

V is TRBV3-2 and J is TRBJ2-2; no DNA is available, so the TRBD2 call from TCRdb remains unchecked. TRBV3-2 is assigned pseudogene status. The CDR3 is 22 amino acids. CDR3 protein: CASSSSQLGRCLAGVNTGELFF.

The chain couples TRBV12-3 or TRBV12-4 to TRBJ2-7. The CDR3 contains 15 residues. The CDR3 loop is CASSLKITASYEQYF.